The 8 T cell receptor beta chains listed next were all sequenced from one sample in a study of blood T cell repertoires in COVID-19 (dated by TCRdb to the early 2020s). The library came from the immunoSEQ multiplex PCR assay. TCRdb holds this immuneACCESS table with in-frame rearrangements only. Some clones are missing; in checked studies, unresolved V genes explain under half, and the rest has no known cause. This sample is represented by 240,000 or so clones; more than 70% of them were singletons. The ten largest clones take up 9% to 15% of the sample. Sequences were obtained from peripheral blood. The source of these receptors is a man older than 75 with acute or convalescent COVID-19.

The chain has TRBV5-8 and TRBJ1-2; D gene unclear. Germline values: CDR1 SGHTS, CDR2 YDEGEE. This CDR3 has 15 amino acids. Trimming stripped 1 base from V and 2 bases from J, with 12 bases between. In nucleotides, the CDR3 is TGTGCCAGCAGCTTGTATCTTGAGAGGAACTATGGCTACACCTTC. Amino acid sequence: CASSLYLERNYGYTF.

The chain employs TRBV5-8 and TRBJ1-5, with unresolved D. Germline V lookup: CDR1 SGHTS, CDR2 YDEGEE. The CDR3 totals 14 residues. Trimming pared 5 bases from V and 3 bases from J, leaving 12 bases between. The CDR3 DNA sequence: TGTGCCAGCAGATTCGAGTCTGACAATCAGCCCCAGCATTTT. It yields the protein CASRFESDNQPQHF.

This clone has a single count. This rearrangement joins TRBV6-1 to TRBJ2-7; a possible D gene is TRBD1 (5 bases). The length of the CDR3 is 15 residues. The V end lost 3 bases, the J end lost 5 bases, and 17 bases lay between the germline ends. The germline V gene encodes CDR1 MNHNS and CDR2 SASEGT. In DNA form, the CDR3 reads TGTGCCAGCAGTGACCAACCGGACACGCACCACGAGCAGTACTTC. Amino acid sequence: CASSDQPDTHHEQYF.

This chain uses TRBV27 with TRBJ2-7, with 7 bases that match TRBD2. The V gene's germline CDR1 is MNHEY and CDR2 SMNVEV (reference sequence). Losses at the gene ends were 8 bases for V and 7 bases for J; bases not matched to a gene: 14. This CDR3 contains 14 residues. The CDR3, as DNA: TGTGCCAGCCCTAGACTAGCCAGAACCGGGGAGCAGTACTTC. This codes for CASPRLARTGEQYF.

The sample holds a few counts of this clone. This rearrangement joins TRBV5-1 to TRBJ2-1; 13 bases match TRBD2. The CDR3 runs to 16 residues. Germline CDR1 and CDR2: SGHRS and YFSETQ. V lost 4 bases to trimming and J lost 8 bases; unmatched junction nucleotides: 9. CDR3 DNA: TGCGCCAGCAGCCTACGGACTAGCGGGAGTAGGGATGAGCAGTTCTTC. This gives the protein CASSLRTSGSRDEQFF.

This clone showed up just once. This sequence joins TRBV18 and TRBJ1-3; a possible D gene is TRBD1 (6 bases). CDR3 length: 16 amino acids. V lost 0 bases to trimming and J lost 2 bases, with 11 bases between them. Germline V lookup: CDR1 KGHSH, CDR2 LQKENI. The DNA of the CDR3 is TGTGCCAGCTCACCACCGTGGACAGTCCCTGGAAACACCATATATTTT. Protein: CASSPPWTVPGNTIYF. The whole variable domain, filled in from reference TRBV18 and TRBJ1-3, reads NAGVMQNPRHLVRRRGQEARLRCSPMKGHSHVYWYRQLPEEGLKFMVYLQKENIIDESGMPKERFSAEFPKEGPSILRIQQVVRGDSAAYFCASSPPWTVPGNTIYFGEGSWLTVV.

The chain has TRBV4-3 and TRBJ1-1; 7 bases match TRBD1. CDR1 is LGHNA and CDR2 is YSLEER in the germline V gene. The CDR3 extends over 13 amino acids. V dropped 3 bases and J dropped 11; count of bases not matched to a gene: 9. The CDR3 region is CASSQDTGAIAFF. The CDR3, as DNA: TGCGCCAGCAGCCAGGACACAGGGGCGATTGCTTTCTTT.

The chain has TRBV5-1 and TRBJ1-5, with 8 bases identical to TRBD1. V lost 4 bases and J lost 5; bases outside the gene matches: 5. The CDR3 loop spans 14 amino acids. The germline V gene has CDR1 SGHRS and CDR2 YFSETQ. This CDR3 reads CASSTDRGDQPQHF. The CDR3, as DNA: TGCGCCAGCAGCACCGACAGGGGAGATCAGCCCCAGCATTTT.